The clone carrying this T cell receptor (beta chain) was counted at least ten times. Germline V gene lookup returns CDR1 SGHAT and CDR2 FQNNGV. CDR3 length: 17 residues. With 1 base removed from V and 8 bases from J, the gap between germline ends came to 21 bases. Amplified TCR beta CDR3 regions derived from RNA transcripts. Using the HTBI primer set, a first-round RT-PCR was run on the TCR CDR3. TCRdb ran MiXCR on the multiplex PCR reads and lists one entry per CDR3 protein. The data show nearly 600,000 distinct CDR3 sequences, around 13% seen once. The sample comes from a study of T cells in Graves' hyperthyroidism and ophthalmopathy.

Sequenced sample: blood. The source is a woman aged 25 to 39 with Graves' hyperthyroidism that later progressed to Graves' ophthalmopathy. V and J are TRBV11-2 and TRBJ2-1, with TRBD2 as a possible D gene (6 bases). The CDR3 DNA reads TGTGCCAGCAGCTTAGGAGATCTCGGGAGTACCGTCCATGAGCAGTTCTTC. Encoded protein: CASSLGDLGSTVHEQFF.